This T cell receptor (beta chain) was documented in a study of OX40 agonist ivuxolimab in advanced cancers. As for the study in general: Eligibility admitted prior anti-PD-1, anti-PD-L1 or anti-CTLA-4 therapy; approximately 40% had some.

The data were produced by immunoSEQ multiplex PCR, yet TCRdb's version contains in-frame clones alone and is incomplete. The data show approximately 70,000 clones, 80% to 90% seen once. This CDR3 region has 14 residues. Germline V lookup: CDR1 MNHNY, CDR2 SVGAGI (reference sequence). Trimming removed 5 bases from V and 0 bases from J, with 8 bases in between. Here the sequenced sample was CD4+ or CD8+ T cells sorted from blood, taken in a trial of the OX40 agonist ivuxolimab. J is TRBJ1-5 and V is TRBV6-6, with D hard to call. This clonotype originated in an adult with an advanced solid tumor such as melanoma, head and neck, liver or kidney cancer. The CDR3 protein is CASSTRSSNQPQHF. As DNA, the CDR3 is TGTGCCAGCAGTACCAGGTCTAGCAATCAGCCCCAGCATTTT.